This TCR beta chain came from a study of T cells after yellow fever vaccination. For the study at large: Any fraction with a low cell number was prepared using SMART-Seq v4 Ultra Low Input.

This clonotype was counted only a few times. Its specificity is unknown. Regarding the study as a whole: A large majority of primary-vaccination clones showed up again after the booster (approximately 95% CD4, about 90% CD8). Peaking on day 5 versus 15, the secondary response was faster but weaker.

The germline CDR1 and CDR2 sequences are LNHNV and YYDKDF (reference sequence). The CDR3 extends over 17 amino acids. Trimming removed 1 base at V and 2 bases at J, with 16 bases between. Via MiXCR, TCRdb re-called the 5' RACE reads, giving one row per CDR3 protein. The sample contains about 170,000 distinct CDR3 sequences, approximately 10% of which appear only once. V gene TRBV15 combines with J gene TRBJ2-3; D possibly matches TRBD1 or TRBD2 (6 bases each). The input for sequencing was CD8+ T cells sorted from PBMCs, taken 15 days after the yellow fever booster vaccination. This TCR was recovered from a man between 18 and 29 years old who received the YFV17D yellow fever vaccine. CDR3 coding DNA: TGTGCCACCAGCAGAGGGGGGAACGGGGGCCTCACAGATACGCAGTATTTT. It translates to CATSRGGNGGLTDTQYF.